This T cell receptor beta chain is drawn from a study of T cell repertoires in cytomegalovirus infection. Overall study context: Selected CMV epitopes included recently identified HLA-C-restricted ones as well as well-studied HLA-B-restricted ones. An indication of both CMV infection and matching HLA type came from public TCR beta signatures.

Notes on this clonotype: The antigen remains undetermined.

After removal of 0 bases from V and 7 bases from J, the junction contained 11 bases not matched to a gene. This CDR3 comprises 18 residues. Per germline, CDR1 LGHNA and CDR2 YSLEER. Whole-study results and caveats: Dominating the ex vivo response were TCR beta clonotypes that were CMV-specific and HLA-C-restricted. Identification of carriers of CMV plus the relevant HLA was achieved through cumulative public TCR beta family frequency.

TCRdb recomputed calls from the reads with MiXCR, one row per CDR3 protein. The sample records around 750,000 distinct CDR3 sequences, 32% being singletons. The TCR comes from a human donor in good health (CMV status not recorded). Some clones in this sample may be carry-over from other donors' samples. The input for sequencing was cultured CD8+ T cells from PBMCs, taken from culture after CMV antigen stimulation. The chain recombines TRBV4-3 with TRBJ2-4, with 11 nucleotides matching TRBD1. CDR3 sequence (DNA): TGCGCCAGCAGCCAAGATCGGATAGGGACAGGGGGTGAGAACATTCAGTACTTC. It specifies CASSQDRIGTGGENIQYF.